This T cell receptor beta chain stems from a study of beta chain features in type 1 diabetes. The study reverse transcribed the entire isolated RNA, so it sequenced expressed TCRB transcripts. The table came from immunoSEQ multiplex PCR; TCRdb's copy has only in-frame clones and leaves some out. Of hundreds of thousands of clones listed, around a sixth are singletons. Per germline, CDR1 MRHNA and CDR2 SNTAGT. With 4 bases removed from V and 0 bases from J, the gap between germline ends came to 8 bases. This CDR3 has 14 residues. This receptor was taken from a man aged 18 to 35 in good health. The V gene is TRBV6-4, the J gene TRBJ2-3; TRBD2 is a possible D gene (5 bases). The sequenced sample was naive CD4+ T cells from blood. CDR3 region: CASSGSGSTDTQYF. In DNA, the CDR3 is TGTGCCAGCAGTGGCAGCGGTAGCACAGATACGCAGTATTTT.